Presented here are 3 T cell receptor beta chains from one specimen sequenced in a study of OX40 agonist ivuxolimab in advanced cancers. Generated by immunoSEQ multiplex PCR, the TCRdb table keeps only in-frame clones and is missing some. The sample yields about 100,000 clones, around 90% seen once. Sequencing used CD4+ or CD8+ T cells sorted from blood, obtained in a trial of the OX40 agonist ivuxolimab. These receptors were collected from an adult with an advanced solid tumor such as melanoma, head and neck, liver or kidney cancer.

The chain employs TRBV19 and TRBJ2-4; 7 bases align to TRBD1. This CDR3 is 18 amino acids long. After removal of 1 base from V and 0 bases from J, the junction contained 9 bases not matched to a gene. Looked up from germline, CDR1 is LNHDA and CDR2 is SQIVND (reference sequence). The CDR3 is CASSIGQGVTIAKNIQYF. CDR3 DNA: TGTGCCAGTAGTATAGGGCAGGGGGTCACTATAGCCAAAAACATTCAGTACTTC.

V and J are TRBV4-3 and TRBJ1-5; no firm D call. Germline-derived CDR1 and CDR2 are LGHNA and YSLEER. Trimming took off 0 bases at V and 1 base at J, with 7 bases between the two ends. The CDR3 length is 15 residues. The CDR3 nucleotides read TGCGCCAGCAGCCAAGATCTCAGCAGCAATCAGCCCCAGCATTTT. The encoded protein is CASSQDLSSNQPQHF.

The CDR3 nucleotides read TGTGCCAGCAGCCGCCTAGGAGCTGCCTACGAGCAGTACTTC. As protein: CASSRLGAAYEQYF. The chain uses TRBV7-3 and TRBJ2-7; unclear D gene. The ends were cut back, 5 bases at V and 2 bases at J, with 13 bases in the middle. The CDR3 covers 14 residues. Germline lookup yields CDR1 SGHTA and CDR2 FQGTGA.